This T cell receptor (beta chain) was captured in a study of CD8+ T cells in alopecia areata listed by TCRdb under 2018. Regarding the complete study: Treated patients were enrolled in an open-label pilot trial of oral tofacitinib at 5 to 10 mg twice daily for moderate-to-severe alopecia areata. RNA was extracted with the PAXgene miRNA kit for fixed scalp, the miRNeasy kit for PBMCs, and the RNeasy kit for mouse skin. On the human side, TCRbeta sequencing was run on scalp tissue and on sorted CD4+ and CD8+ peripheral blood T cells from healthy controls and from alopecia areata patients with either patchy or totalis/universalis disease. Biopsies were taken from tofacitinib-treated patients at baseline and at 4 and 24 weeks of treatment, and a later scalp biopsy was taken in several of the tofacitinib-treated patients. Patients received tofacitinib for 6 to 18 months and were then followed off drug for 6 months to check for delayed response and recurrence. Scalp clonality was compared among normal scalp (n=4), patchy alopecia areata scalp (n=8), and alopecia totalis/universalis scalp (n=8). High-throughput TCRbeta sequencing was used to examine T cell clonal expansion in alopecia areata in both the C3H/HeJ mouse model and human patients. TCRbeta CDR3 regions were amplified by immunoSEQ multiplex PCR using 35 Vbeta forward and 13 Jbeta reverse primers. Results and caveats for the whole study, not just this receptor: TCR sequences shared between patients were less clear than in mice, possibly partly because of HLA diversity in the patient population. Compared with normal scalp, lesional scalp, particularly in alopecia totalis/universalis, had higher clonality and more expanded CD8+ clones, which suggests antigenic drive. Scalp TCR repertoire analysis is complicated because resident alphabeta T cells in normal human skin are also sequenced, whereas mouse skin is dominated by gammadelta T cells.

From its cysteine to its phenylalanine, the CDR3 spans 13 amino acids. The sequence is cut down to CDR3 DNA, 39 bases in frame from base 1. Via the germline V gene (reference sequence), CDR1 is MNHNY and CDR2 SVGAGI. The junction shows trimming of 6 bases on V and 7 bases on J, plus 16 bases between the germline ends. Note on this clone: Its antigen remains unidentified. No much larger clonotype is one base removed from it; base qualities were not supplied.

The library relied on the immunoSEQ multiplex PCR assay. RNA was extracted from all samples and reverse transcribed into cDNA, which served as template for TCR sequencing. First-strand cDNA was synthesized with SuperScript III using a 2:1 mix of oligo-dT and random hexamers. A synthetic immune receptor repertoire was used to gauge amplification bias, and whatever bias remained was removed computationally. Per the original workflow: Raw reads were preprocessed for error removal, and CDR3 was defined according to IMGT conventions as running from the conserved cysteine to phenylalanine. To get clonality, Shannon entropy was normalized by log2 of the number of productive unique TCRs and the result was subtracted from 1. Whether scalp clones were CD4 or CD8 was inferred by matching scalp TCRbeta sequences against CD4 and CD8 repertoires sorted from blood. Not all clones reach the TCRdb copy of this immuneACCESS table, which keeps in-frame sequences only. Checked studies attribute under half of the gap to unresolved V genes and leave the rest unexplained. D and trimming were read from the DNA, whereas the V and J calls and clone size are those reported in that table. Across this sample there are some 110,000 clones, with more than 30% seen only once. Of the sample, approximately 3% falls within the top ten clones.

From alopecia areata patients, peripheral blood was collected along with lesional scalp punch biopsies. PBMCs were isolated by density centrifugation and stained for CD3, CD4 and CD8, and CD4+ and CD8+ T cells were sorted on a FACSAria. Sequences were obtained from CD4+ T cells sorted from blood. This TCR came from a human donor with alopecia areata. This sequence uses TRBV6-6 and TRBJ2-7; TRBD2 might be the D gene, on 5 matching bases. The DNA sequence is as follows: TGTGCCAGCAGCCCTCATATAGGCGGGGAGCAGTACTTC. Translated, this is CASSPHIGGEQYF.